Many counts were recorded for the clone carrying this T cell receptor beta chain. Its matching antigen is unknown. It was with unique molecular identifiers that the TCRbeta library was prepared. Each CDR3 protein is one row after TCRdb ran MiXCR on the PCR reads. The data show about 98,000 distinct CDR3 sequences, 5% to 6% seen once. The data were obtained in a study of T-cell reconstitution after alpha-beta-depleted transplantation in children. The germline gives CDR1 SGHRS, CDR2 YFSETQ. The CDR3 consists of 19 residues. The ends were cut back, 6 bases at V and 4 bases at J, with 32 bases in the middle. General observations from the study: Where alpha-beta T cells came from about two months after transplant was reportedly several hundred expanded graft clones. Certain patients had high TCRbeta diversity at day 60, and it came from recipient T cells and thymic progenitors that survived.

J is TRBJ2-7 and V is TRBV5-1; D may be TRBD2 (6 bases). This specimen consisted of PBMCs, mostly from graft donor cells, obtained 60 days after TCRalphabeta/CD19-depleted stem cell transplant. The TCR was taken from a female patient aged 2-9 years who had a stem cell transplant for Fanconi anemia, so the T cells may come from the graft donor. The CDR3 is CASMGDRVPIGSPFYEQYF. In DNA form, the CDR3 reads TGCGCCAGCATGGGCGACCGGGTTCCTATCGGGAGTCCCTTTTACGAGCAGTACTTC.